This T cell receptor (beta chain) was observed in a study of neurological immune-mediated disorders. General study points: TCR-beta repertoires seemed private in all groups, with no expanded CDR3 amino acid sequences shared.

This clonotype was found many times. Its antigen is still unknown. With 10-nucleotide random UMIs, 5'RACE was used to make the cDNA. TCRdb used MiXCR to reprocess the 5' RACE reads, holding one entry per CDR3 protein. The sample comprises 45,000 or so distinct CDR3 sequences, under 6.5% of which are singletons, and around 0.6% rests with the top ten. Germline trimming cut 5 bases from V and 1 base from J; bases unmatched to any gene: 9. CDR3 length: 16 residues. Germline V lookup: CDR1 SGHAT, CDR2 FQNNGV. The sample comprised CD4+ T cells from blood. This sequence was found in a woman between 40 and 50 years old in good health. The rearrangement uses TRBV11-2 and TRBJ2-3; 7 bases align to TRBD2. CDR3 amino acids: CASSRGLGGGTDTQYF. DNA for the CDR3: TGTGCCAGCAGCCGCGGACTAGGCGGGGGCACAGATACGCAGTATTTT.